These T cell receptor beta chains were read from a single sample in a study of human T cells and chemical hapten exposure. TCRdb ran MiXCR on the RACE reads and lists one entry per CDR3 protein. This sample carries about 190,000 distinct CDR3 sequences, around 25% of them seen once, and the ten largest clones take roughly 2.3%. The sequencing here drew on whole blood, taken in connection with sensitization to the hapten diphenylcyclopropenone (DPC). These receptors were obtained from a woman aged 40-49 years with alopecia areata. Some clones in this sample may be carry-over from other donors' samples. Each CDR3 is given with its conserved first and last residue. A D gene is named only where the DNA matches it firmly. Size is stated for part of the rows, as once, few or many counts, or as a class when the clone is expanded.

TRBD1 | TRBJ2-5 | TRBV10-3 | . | CAISGGTGTTLQETQYF | TGTGCCATCAGTGGAGGGACAGGAACGACCCTCCAAGAGACCCAGTACTTC
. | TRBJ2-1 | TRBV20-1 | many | CSASSSGVVGNEQFF | TGCAGTGCTAGTTCATCGGGAGTAGTTGGCAATGAGCAGTTCTTC
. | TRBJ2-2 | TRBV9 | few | CASSPHTGELFF | TGTGCCAGCAGCCCTCACACCGGGGAGCTGTTTTTT
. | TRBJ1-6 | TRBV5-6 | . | CASSDSHNNSPLHF | TGTGCCAGTTCCGACTCGCATAATAATTCACCCCTCCACTTT
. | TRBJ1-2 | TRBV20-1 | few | CSAIQQNWGNYGYTF | TGCAGTGCTATCCAACAAAATTGGGGGAACTATGGCTACACCTTC
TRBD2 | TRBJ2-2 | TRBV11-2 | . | CASSLEPGLAGVPNTGELFF | TGTGCCAGCAGCTTAGAACCGGGACTAGCGGGAGTCCCGAACACCGGGGAGCTGTTTTTT
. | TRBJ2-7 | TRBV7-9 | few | CASSSPGASSYEQYF | TGTGCCAGCAGCTCACCAGGGGCTAGCTCCTACGAGCAGTACTTC
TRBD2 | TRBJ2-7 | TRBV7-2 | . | CASSSRTSGSSYEQYF | TGTGCCAGCAGCTCCAGGACTAGCGGAAGCTCCTACGAGCAGTACTTC
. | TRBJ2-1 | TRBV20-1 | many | CSAGETEQFF | TGCAGTGCTGGGGAGACTGAGCAGTTCTTC
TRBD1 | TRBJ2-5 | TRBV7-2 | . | CASSPQQGAGETQYF | TGTGCCAGCAGCCCTCAACAGGGGGCGGGAGAGACCCAGTACTTC
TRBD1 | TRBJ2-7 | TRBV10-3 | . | CAISGTGGHEQYF | TGTGCCATTTCCGGGACAGGGGGCCACGAGCAGTACTTC
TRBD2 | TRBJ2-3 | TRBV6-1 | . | CASSSLGTSGTDTQYF | TGTGCCAGCAGTTCACTCGGGACTAGCGGCACAGATACGCAGTATTTT
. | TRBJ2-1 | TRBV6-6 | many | CAGSLSSYNEQFF | TGTGCCGGCTCTTTGTCATCGTACAATGAGCAGTTCTTC
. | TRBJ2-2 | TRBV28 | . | CASSQDSSVTGELFF | TGTGCCAGCAGTCAGGACAGTTCCGTGACCGGGGAGCTGTTTTTT
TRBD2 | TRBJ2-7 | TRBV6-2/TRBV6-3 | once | CASSYDPGLFYSYEQYF | TGTGCCAGCAGTTACGACCCGGGACTATTTTATTCCTACGAGCAGTACTTC
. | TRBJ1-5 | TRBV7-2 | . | CASSLSDGQPQHF | TGTGCCAGCAGCTTATCCGACGGTCAGCCCCAGCATTTT
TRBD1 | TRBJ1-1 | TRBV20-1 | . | CSADRQGVGGEAFF | TGCAGTGCAGATCGACAGGGTGTCGGTGGTGAAGCTTTCTTT
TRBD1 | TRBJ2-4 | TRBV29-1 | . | CSVGQGSNIQYF | TGCAGCGTGGGACAGGGAAGCAACATTCAGTACTTC
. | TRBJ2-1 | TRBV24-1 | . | CATSAPGGYWPYNEQFF | TGTGCCACCAGTGCCCCTGGGGGGTATTGGCCTTACAATGAGCAGTTCTTC
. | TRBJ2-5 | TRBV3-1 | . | CASSQRTYQETQYF | TGTGCCAGCAGCCAGAGGACGTACCAAGAGACCCAGTACTTC
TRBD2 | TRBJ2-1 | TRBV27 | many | CASIEFVSSLGLGGEQFF | TGTGCCAGCATAGAGTTTGTGAGCTCCCTCGGACTAGGAGGTGAGCAGTTCTTC
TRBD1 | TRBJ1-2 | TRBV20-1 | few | CSARDWQGADYGYTF | TGCAGTGCTAGAGATTGGCAGGGGGCAGACTATGGCTACACCTTC
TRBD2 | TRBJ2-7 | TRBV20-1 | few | CSAYKTSGGGGEQYF | TGCAGTGCTTACAAGACTAGCGGGGGGGGTGGAGAGCAGTACTTC
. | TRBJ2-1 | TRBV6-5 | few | CASNQGAGLNNEQFF | TGTGCCAGCAACCAGGGAGCGGGCCTCAACAATGAGCAGTTCTTC
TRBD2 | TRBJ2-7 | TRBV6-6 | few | CASSGPGTSGYEQYF | TGTGCCAGCAGTGGGCCGGGGACTAGCGGTTACGAGCAGTACTTC
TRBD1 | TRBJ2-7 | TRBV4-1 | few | CASSPPATQGASEQYF | TGCGCCAGCAGCCCCCCGGCGACGCAGGGGGCGAGCGAGCAGTACTTC
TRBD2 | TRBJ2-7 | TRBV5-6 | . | CASSRGLVPYEQYF | TGTGCCAGCAGCAGAGGACTAGTCCCCTACGAGCAGTACTTC
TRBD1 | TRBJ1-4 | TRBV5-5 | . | CASSPGQFYEKLFF | TGTGCCAGCAGCCCGGGACAGTTCTATGAAAAACTGTTTTTT
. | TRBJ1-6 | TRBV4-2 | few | CASSQPRPRANSPLHF | TGTGCCAGCAGCCAACCCCGGCCCAGGGCGAATTCACCCCTCCACTTT
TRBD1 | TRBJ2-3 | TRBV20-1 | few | CSASSWGTGGPSGSTDTQYF | TGCAGTGCTAGCTCTTGGGGGACAGGGGGGCCTAGCGGGAGCACAGATACGCAGTATTTT
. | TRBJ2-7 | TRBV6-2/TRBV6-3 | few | CASSYGNSYEQYF | TGTGCCAGCAGTTACGGGAACTCCTACGAGCAGTACTTC
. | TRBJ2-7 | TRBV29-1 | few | CSVEDPGEQYF | TGCAGCGTTGAAGATCCCGGAGAGCAGTACTTC
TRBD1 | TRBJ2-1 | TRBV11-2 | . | CASSFASLDRGDEQFF | TGTGCCAGCAGCTTCGCTTCCCTGGACAGGGGCGATGAGCAGTTCTTC
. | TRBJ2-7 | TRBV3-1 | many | CASSQDSFYGTGVSRNEQYF | TGTGCCAGCAGCCAAGACTCCTTTTACGGTACGGGAGTGTCTAGGAACGAGCAGTACTTC
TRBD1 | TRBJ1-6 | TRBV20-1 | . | CSARDPGTGYFSYNSPLHF | TGCAGTGCTAGAGATCCTGGGACAGGGTACTTCTCCTATAATTCACCCCTCCACTTT
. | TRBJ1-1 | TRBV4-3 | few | CASSQVLSGTEAFF | TGCGCCAGCAGCCAAGTACTGAGCGGCACTGAAGCTTTCTTT
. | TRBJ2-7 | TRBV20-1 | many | CSVRGGYEQYF | TGCAGTGTAAGGGGGGGTTACGAGCAGTACTTC
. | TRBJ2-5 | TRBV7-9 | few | CASLARNQETQYF | TGTGCCAGCCTTGCGCGCAACCAAGAGACCCAGTACTTC
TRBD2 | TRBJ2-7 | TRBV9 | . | CASSVGTSGAPYEQYF | TGTGCCAGCAGCGTAGGGACTAGCGGGGCCCCCTACGAGCAGTACTTC
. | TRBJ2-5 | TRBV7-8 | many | CASSLGGQETQYF | TGTGCCAGCAGCTTAGGAGGCCAAGAGACCCAGTACTTC